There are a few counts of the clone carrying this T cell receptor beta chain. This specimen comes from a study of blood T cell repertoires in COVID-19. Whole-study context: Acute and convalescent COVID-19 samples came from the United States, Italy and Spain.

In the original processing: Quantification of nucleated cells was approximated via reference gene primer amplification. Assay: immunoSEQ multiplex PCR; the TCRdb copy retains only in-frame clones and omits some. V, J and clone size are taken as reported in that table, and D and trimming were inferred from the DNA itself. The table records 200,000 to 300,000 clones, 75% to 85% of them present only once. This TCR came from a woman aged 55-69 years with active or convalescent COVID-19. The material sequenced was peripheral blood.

The CDR3 DNA sequence: TGCACCAGCCCCCGTCTGGGAGCCTACGAGCAGTACTTC. Translating gives CTSPRLGAYEQYF. The J gene is TRBJ2-7, the V gene TRBV1; the table's D call, TRBD2, has no DNA check behind it. TRBV1 is a pseudogene locus. There are 13 residues in the CDR3.